Presented here are 32 T cell receptor beta chains from one specimen sequenced in a study of OX40 agonist ivuxolimab in advanced cancers. The protocol was immunoSEQ multiplex PCR, while the TCRdb copy is restricted to in-frame clones and leaves out a portion. The repertoire holds 25,000 to 35,000 clones, with 86% as singletons. The sequenced sample was CD4+ or CD8+ T cells sorted from blood, obtained in a trial of the OX40 agonist ivuxolimab. These receptors were obtained from an adult with an advanced solid tumor such as melanoma, head and neck, liver or kidney cancer.

Only one count was recorded for this clone. The genes are TRBV6-6 and TRBJ2-7; unclear D gene. Trimming shortened V by 9 bases and J by 4 bases, and 4 bases separated the two germline ends. Per germline, CDR1 MNHNY and CDR2 SVGAGI (reference sequence). The length of the CDR3 is 9 residues. In DNA form, the CDR3 reads TGTGCCAGTGGATACGAGCAGTACTTC. Amino acid sequence: CASGYEQYF.

J is TRBJ2-3 and V is TRBV11-1; 7 bases fit TRBD2. Germline CDR1 reads SGHAT; CDR2 reads FQDESV (reference sequence). The J segment lost 1 base and the V segment lost 11 bases, leaving 6 bases of the junction unmatched. The CDR3 spans 13 residues. In nucleotides, the CDR3 is TGTGCCTCCCGGGAGGACGGCACAGATACGCAGTATTTT. This translates into CASREDGTDTQYF.

This chain joins TRBV4-1 and TRBJ1-4, with D possibly TRBD1 on 6 matching bases. CDR1 and CDR2 from the germline V gene are MGHRA and YSYEKL. The length of the CDR3 is 16 residues. The germline V and J ends were trimmed by 4 bases and 2 bases, with 14 bases remaining between them. Written as DNA, the CDR3 is TGCGCCAGCAGCCGCCAGGGGAGGGTGACTAATGAAAAACTGTTTTTT. Its protein is CASSRQGRVTNEKLFF.

The chain carries TRBV5-4 and TRBJ2-7, with D hard to call. The CDR3 runs 13 residues. Trimming left V 1 base short and J 4 bases short, with 9 bases between. Per the germline V gene, CDR1 is SGHNT and CDR2 is YYREEE (reference sequence). As DNA, the CDR3 is TGTGCCAGCAGCTTGACTCCCTCGTACGAGCAGTACTTC. Its translation is CASSLTPSYEQYF. The whole variable domain, filled in from reference TRBV5-4 and TRBJ2-7, reads ETGVTQSPTHLIKTRGQQVTLRCSSQSGHNTVSWYQQALGQGPQFIFQYYREEENGRGNFPPRFSGLQFPNYSSELNVNALELDDSALYLCASSLTPSYEQYFGPGTRLTVT.

The rearrangement links TRBV6-5 to TRBJ2-5, with 14 positions matching TRBD2. Germline CDR1 reads MNHEY; CDR2 reads SVGAGI. The CDR3 covers 15 residues. V was clipped by 5 bases and J by 5 bases; unmatched bases: 4. CDR3 protein: CASSPGLAGVETQYF. CDR3 sequence (DNA): TGTGCCAGCAGTCCGGGACTAGCGGGAGTGGAGACCCAGTACTTC.

The chain carries TRBV5-5 and TRBJ2-7; 10 bases fit TRBD1. The CDR3 runs to 14 residues. Germline CDR1 SGHKS, CDR2 YYEKEE (reference sequence). V shed 3 bases and J 3 bases; nucleotides not matched to a gene: 3. The CDR3, as DNA: TGTGCCAGCAGCTGGACAGGGGGAAACTACGAGCAGTACTTC. Translating gives CASSWTGGNYEQYF.

A single count supports this clone. The chain combines TRBV7-3 with TRBJ2-1; D gene unclear. Germline V gene data show CDR1 as SGHTA and CDR2 as FQGTGA. V lost 5 bases to trimming and J lost 10 bases, with 12 bases between them. The CDR3 loop spans 12 amino acids. The CDR3, as DNA: TGTGCCAGCAGCCCCGGCGGAAAGGAGCAGTTCTTC. As protein: CASSPGGKEQFF.

This chain joins TRBV13 and TRBJ2-1; D is unclear. The CDR3 is 13 residues long. Germline V gene sequence: CDR1 PRHDT, CDR2 FYEKMQ (reference sequence). The germline V and J ends were trimmed by 0 bases and 6 bases, with 6 bases remaining between them. DNA of the CDR3: TGTGCCAGCAGCTTAGGCCTTTCCAATGAGCAGTTCTTC. Translation: CASSLGLSNEQFF. The full variable domain, in which reference TRBV13 and TRBJ2-1 provide the parts outside the CDR3, is AAGVIQSPRHLIKEKRETATLKCYPIPRHDTVYWYQQGPGQDPQFLISFYEKMQSDKGSIPDRFSAQQFSDYHSELNMSSLELGDSALYFCASSLGLSNEQFFGPGTRLTVL.

The chain is built from TRBV19 and TRBJ2-7, with a weak D call TRBD2 (5 bases). The germline CDR1 and CDR2 sequences are LNHDA and SQIVND (reference sequence). The CDR3 sequence is 17 residues long. Between the trimmed V and J ends, which lost 2 bases and 5 bases, there was a span of 22 bases. CDR3 DNA: TGTGCCAGTAGTATACTCTCAAGAGGAGTCGGGGTGGACGAGCAGTACTTC. It translates to CASSILSRGVGVDEQYF.

CDR3 in DNA: TGTGCCAGCAGCCCCGGGGGCGGGGATGAGCAGTTCTTC. Residues: CASSPGGGDEQFF. This chain links TRBV5-6 with TRBJ2-1, with D perhaps given as TRBD1 or TRBD2 (6 bases each). Germline V CDR1 and CDR2: SGHDT, YYEEEE. The CDR3 is 13 amino acids. Trimming took off 4 bases at V and 8 bases at J, with 13 bases between the two ends. Supplemented by reference TRBV5-6 and TRBJ2-1, the full variable domain reads DAGVTQSPTHLIKTRGQQVTLRCSPKSGHDTVSWYQQALGQGPQFIFQYYEEEERQRGNFPDRFSGHQFPNYSSELNVNALLLGDSALYLCASSPGGGDEQFFGPGTRLTVL.

The V and J genes are TRBV6-5 and TRBJ2-3, with D unresolved. This CDR3 is 14 amino acids long. Deletions cut 2 bases from V and 1 base from J, with 7 bases between. The germline CDR1 and CDR2 sequences are MNHEY and SVGAGI. The DNA of the CDR3 is TGTGCCAGCAGTTACCACGGACGCACAGATACGCAGTATTTT. It yields the protein CASSYHGRTDTQYF.

The CDR3 DNA reads TGCGCCAGCAGCCCCCTTAGCGGGAGTAAGACCGGGGAGCTGTTTTTT. It encodes CASSPLSGSKTGELFF. The chain uses TRBV5-1 and TRBJ2-2; 9 nucleotides agree with TRBD2. This CDR3 has 16 residues. The germline gives CDR1 SGHRS, CDR2 YFSETQ. Trimming took 4 bases from V and 5 from J; bases not matched to a gene: 9.

The V and J genes are TRBV5-1 and TRBJ2-3; D is perhaps TRBD1 or TRBD2 (5 bases each). The germline V and J ends were trimmed by 1 base and 8 bases, with 17 bases remaining between them. This CDR3 region has 15 residues. Germline V gene data show CDR1 as SGHRS and CDR2 as YFSETQ. CDR3 nucleotide sequence: TGCGCCAGCAGCTTGACCTCGGGACCCCCAACTACGCAGTATTTT. Protein: CASSLTSGPPTTQYF.

The V call is TRBV10-3, the J call TRBJ2-1; D possibly matches TRBD1 or TRBD2 (6 bases each). The germline gives CDR1 ENHRY, CDR2 SYGVKD. Trimming took off 5 bases at V and 5 bases at J, with 10 bases between the two ends. The CDR3 is made up of 13 amino acids. CDR3 coding DNA: TGTGCCATCAGTCTGGGGGGCAACAATGAGCAGTTCTTC. It specifies CAISLGGNNEQFF.

In this sample, this clone turned up once. The chain links TRBV6-6 to TRBJ2-5; D may match TRBD1 or TRBD2 (5 bases each). The tail of the sequence fits TRBJ2-7 better, so the J call may be wrong. The CDR3 loop spans 16 amino acids. Germline CDR1 and CDR2: MNHNY and SVGAGI (reference sequence). CDR3 residues: CASSYVGRLSSYEQYF. As DNA, the CDR3 is TGTGCCAGCAGTTACGTGGGACGGCTATCCTCCTACGAGCAGTACTTC.

The gene calls are TRBV9 and TRBJ2-3, with D unclear. This CDR3 spans 15 amino acids. Trimming removed 6 bases at V and 4 bases at J, with 18 bases between. CDR1 is SGDLS, CDR2 YYNGEE, per germline. The CDR3 nucleotides are TGTGCCAGCACCAACCCCGGGTCCCACCCAGATACGCAGTATTTT. It is translated as CASTNPGSHPDTQYF.

The rearrangement uses TRBV19 and TRBJ1-3; possible D gene TRBD1, 5 bases. The CDR3 totals 15 residues. CDR1 LNHDA and CDR2 SQIVND come from the germline V gene (reference sequence). V dropped 1 base and J dropped 2 bases, with 9 bases sitting between them. CDR3 region: CASSIGSGPGNTIYF. For the CDR3, the DNA is TGTGCCAGTAGTATAGGGTCAGGGCCTGGAAACACCATATATTTT.

This chain uses TRBV30 with TRBJ2-6; no reliable D call. Per germline, CDR1 GTSNPN and CDR2 SVGIG (reference sequence). The CDR3 has 14 amino acids. V was cut by 5 bases and J by 4 bases, with 12 bases left in between. As DNA, the CDR3 is TGTGCCTGGGATTGGGGTATCGGGGCCAACGTCCTGACTTTC. The encoded protein is CAWDWGIGANVLTF.

The CDR3 DNA sequence: TGTGCCAGCGGGTGGTCCAGGGAAGAGACCCAGTACTTC. The encoded protein is CASGWSREETQYF. V is TRBV2 and J is TRBJ2-5; possible D gene TRBD1, 5 bases. V shed 8 bases and J shed 3 bases, with 13 bases lying between them. The CDR3 has 13 amino acids. Per germline, CDR1 SNHLY and CDR2 FYNNEI.

On this clone: The CDR3 does not close with the conserved phenylalanine or tryptophan, likely indicating a read error. The CDR3 DNA follows: TGTGCCAGCAGCTTAGGCCAGGGGGCCATTGGCTACACCCTC. The encoded protein is CASSLGQGAIGYTL. V and J are TRBV7-9 and TRBJ1-2, with 8 bases fitting TRBD1. The CDR3 spans 14 residues. J was trimmed by 7 bases and V by 1 base; bases with no gene match: 5. The V gene's germline CDR1 is SEHNR and CDR2 FQNEAQ (reference sequence).

The J gene is TRBJ2-7, the V gene TRBV28; 10 bases agree with TRBD2. The germline gives CDR1 MDHEN, CDR2 SYDVKM. The V gene end was trimmed by 0 bases and the J gene end by 7 bases; junction bases not matched to a gene: 12. This CDR3 has 17 amino acids. In DNA form, the CDR3 reads TGTGCCAGCAGTTTATGGGGGGCAGCGGGAGGGCCAGGAGAGCAGTACTTC. Amino acid sequence: CASSLWGAAGGPGEQYF.

The J gene is TRBJ2-1, the V gene TRBV6-6; 9 bases line up with TRBD2. J gave up 8 bases and V 0 bases, and 5 bases lay outside the gene matches. Germline CDR1 is MNHNY and CDR2 is SVGAGI (reference sequence). The CDR3 contains 15 residues. CDR3 sequence (DNA): TGTGCCAGCAGTTACTCCGCGGGAGGGCCCGATGAGCAGTTCTTC. It translates to CASSYSAGGPDEQFF.

V is TRBV13 and J is TRBJ2-7; D not certain. CDR1 is PRHDT, CDR2 FYEKMQ, per germline (reference sequence). Trimming left V 1 base short and J 3 bases short, with 4 bases between. The CDR3 covers 12 residues. The CDR3 here is CASSLDSYEQYF. For the CDR3, the DNA is TGTGCCAGCAGCTTAGACAGCTACGAGCAGTACTTC. Variable domain in full (rest from reference TRBV13 and TRBJ2-7): AAGVIQSPRHLIKEKRETATLKCYPIPRHDTVYWYQQGPGQDPQFLISFYEKMQSDKGSIPDRFSAQQFSDYHSELNMSSLELGDSALYFCASSLDSYEQYFGPGTRLTVT.

The chain has TRBV5-5 and TRBJ1-3; D unclear. The CDR3 runs 18 residues. CDR1 and CDR2 from the germline V gene are SGHKS and YYEKEE (reference sequence). The V end lost 0 bases, the J end lost 0 bases, and 16 bases lay between the germline ends. Written as DNA, the CDR3 is TGTGCCAGCAGCTTGGCGGCCGTCCGACTGAACTCTGGAAACACCATATATTTT. The encoded protein is CASSLAAVRLNSGNTIYF.

The V and J genes are TRBV4-1 and TRBJ2-7; D might be TRBD2 (7 bases). V was trimmed by 4 bases and J by 6 bases, leaving 19 bases between them. CDR1 and CDR2 (germline): MGHRA, YSYEKL. The length of the CDR3 is 15 residues. The CDR3 DNA reads as TGCGCCAGCAGCCCCAGAAACGGGGGGCAACGCGAGCAGTACTTC. Its protein is CASSPRNGGQREQYF.

The chain couples TRBV5-5 to TRBJ2-4, with D maybe TRBD1 (5 bases). CDR3 length: 17 amino acids. V was clipped by 6 bases and J by 4 bases, with 23 bases between them. The V gene's germline CDR1 is SGHKS and CDR2 YYEKEE (reference sequence). For the CDR3, the DNA is TGTGCCAGCACCAGGCTCGTACAGGTCATCCCTAAAAACATTCAGTACTTC. This codes for CASTRLVQVIPKNIQYF.

J is TRBJ2-3 and V is TRBV5-1; weak D call: TRBD1 (6 bases). Germline lookup yields CDR1 SGHRS and CDR2 YFSETQ. The CDR3 has 14 residues. The V gene lost 5 bases and the J gene lost 6 bases, with 16 bases spanning the gap. CDR3 residues: CASRMDRFFDTQYF. CDR3 nucleotide sequence: TGCGCCAGCAGAATGGACAGATTCTTCGATACGCAGTATTTT.

The rearrangement uses TRBV4-1 and TRBJ2-1; TRBD2 matches 9 bases. There are 15 residues in the CDR3. Germline trimming cut 2 bases from V and 4 bases from J; bases unmatched to any gene: 3. Per the germline V gene, CDR1 is MGHRA and CDR2 is YSYEKL. The CDR3 nucleotides read TGCGCCAGCAGCCAAAGACTAGCGGAATACAATGAGCAGTTCTTC. Translating it yields CASSQRLAEYNEQFF.

In this sample, this clone turned up once. The chain uses TRBV6-5 and TRBJ2-5, with 9 bases aligning to TRBD1. This CDR3 contains 15 residues. V shed 5 bases and J 5 bases; nucleotides not matched to a gene: 9. Germline V CDR1 and CDR2: MNHEY, SVGAGI. CDR3: CASSPTGGGGETQYF. CDR3 sequence (DNA): TGTGCCAGCAGTCCCACAGGGGGCGGGGGTGAGACCCAGTACTTC.

V gene TRBV28 combines with J gene TRBJ2-7, with D perhaps TRBD2 (6 bases). V lost 6 bases and J 2 bases, leaving 14 bases between the germline ends. The CDR3 is 14 residues long. The germline gives CDR1 MDHEN, CDR2 SYDVKM. CDR3 protein: CASRNPGRTYEQYF. The CDR3 DNA follows: TGTGCCAGCAGGAACCCCGGGAGAACCTACGAGCAGTACTTC.

This chain uses TRBV28 with TRBJ2-3; TRBD2 aligns across 13 bases. The CDR3 contains 16 residues. The germline gives CDR1 MDHEN, CDR2 SYDVKM. With V trimmed by 6 bases and J by 5 bases, 8 bases remained unmatched. CDR3 DNA sequence: TGTGCCAGCAGCTCGCCTGGACTAGCGGGAGAAGATACGCAGTATTTT. Its translation: CASSSPGLAGEDTQYF.

The J gene is TRBJ2-7, the V gene TRBV7-9, with D perhaps matching TRBD1 or TRBD2 (6 bases each). V lost 1 base, J lost 7 bases, and 14 bases lay in between. Germline CDR1 reads SEHNR; CDR2 reads FQNEAQ (reference sequence). The CDR3 length is 14 residues. The CDR3, as DNA: TGTGCCAGCAGCTTAGGGGGGGCCCTAGTTGAGCAGTACTTC. Protein: CASSLGGALVEQYF. The complete variable domain, with remaining parts taken from reference TRBV7-9 and TRBJ2-7, reads DTGVSQNPRHKITKRGQNVTFRCDPISEHNRLYWYRQTLGQGPEFLTYFQNEAQLEKSRLLSDRFSAERPKGSFSTLEIQRTEQGDSAMYLCASSLGGALVEQYFGPGTRLTVT.